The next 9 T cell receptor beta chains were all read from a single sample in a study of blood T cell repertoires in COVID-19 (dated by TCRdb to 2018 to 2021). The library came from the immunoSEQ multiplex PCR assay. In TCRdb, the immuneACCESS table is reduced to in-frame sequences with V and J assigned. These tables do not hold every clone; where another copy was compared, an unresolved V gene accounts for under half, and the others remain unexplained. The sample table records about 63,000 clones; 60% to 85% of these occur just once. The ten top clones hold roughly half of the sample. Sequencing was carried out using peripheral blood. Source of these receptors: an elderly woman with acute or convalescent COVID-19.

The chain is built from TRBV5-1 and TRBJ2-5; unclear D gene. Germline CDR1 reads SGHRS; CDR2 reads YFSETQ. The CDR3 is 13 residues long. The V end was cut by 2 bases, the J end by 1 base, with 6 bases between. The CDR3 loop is CASSFPGQETQYF. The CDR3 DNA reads TGCGCCAGCAGCTTCCCAGGCCAAGAGACCCAGTACTTC.

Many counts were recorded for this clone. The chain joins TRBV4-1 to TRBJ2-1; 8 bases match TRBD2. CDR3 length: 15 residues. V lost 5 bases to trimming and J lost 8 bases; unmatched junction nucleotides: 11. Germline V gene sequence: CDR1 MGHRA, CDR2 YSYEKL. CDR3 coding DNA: TGCGCCAGCAGCTTAAGACCGGGACTAGGCGATGAGCAGTTCTTC. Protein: CASSLRPGLGDEQFF.

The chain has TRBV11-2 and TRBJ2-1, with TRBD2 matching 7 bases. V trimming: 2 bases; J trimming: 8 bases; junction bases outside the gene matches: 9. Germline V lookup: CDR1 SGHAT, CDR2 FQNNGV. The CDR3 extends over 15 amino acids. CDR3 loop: CASSLSGREWDEQFF. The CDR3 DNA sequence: TGTGCCAGCAGCTTATCTGGGCGGGAGTGGGATGAGCAGTTCTTC.

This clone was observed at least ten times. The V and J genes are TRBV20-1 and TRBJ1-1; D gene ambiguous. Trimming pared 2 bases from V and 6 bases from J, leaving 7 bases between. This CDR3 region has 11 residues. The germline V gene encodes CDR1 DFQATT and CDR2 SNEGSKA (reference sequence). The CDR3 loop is CSARRSAEAFF. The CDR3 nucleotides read TGCAGTGCTAGACGGTCCGCTGAAGCTTTCTTT.

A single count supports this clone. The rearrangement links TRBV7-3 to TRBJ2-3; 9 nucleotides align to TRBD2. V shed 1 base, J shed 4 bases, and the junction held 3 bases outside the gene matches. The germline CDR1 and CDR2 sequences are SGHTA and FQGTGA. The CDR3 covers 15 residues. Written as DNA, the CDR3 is TGTGCCAGCAGCTTAAGTAGCGGGAGCTCAGATACGCAGTATTTT. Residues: CASSLSSGSSDTQYF.

The CDR3 nucleotides are TGTGCCAGCAGCCCCCAGGGGGGAGTAAGTCATGGCTACACCTTC. This gives the protein CASSPQGGVSHGYTF. The chain carries TRBV3-1 (or the pseudogene TRBV3-2) and TRBJ1-2; 7 bases fit TRBD1. The germline V gene has CDR1 LGHDT and CDR2 YNNKEL (reference sequence). V lost 4 bases and J lost 6; bases outside the gene matches: 11. This CDR3 is 15 amino acids long.

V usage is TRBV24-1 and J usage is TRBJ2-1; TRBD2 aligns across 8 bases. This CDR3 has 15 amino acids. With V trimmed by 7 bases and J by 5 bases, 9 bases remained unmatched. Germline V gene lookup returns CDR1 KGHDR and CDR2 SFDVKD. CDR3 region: CATSDLPGGNNEQFF. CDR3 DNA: TGTGCCACCAGCGACCTACCGGGGGGGAACAATGAGCAGTTCTTC.

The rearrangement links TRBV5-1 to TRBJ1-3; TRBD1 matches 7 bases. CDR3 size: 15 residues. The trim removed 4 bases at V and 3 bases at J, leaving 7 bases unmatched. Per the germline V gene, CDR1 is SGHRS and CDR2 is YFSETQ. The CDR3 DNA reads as TGCGCCAGCAGCCCAACAGGGGCTATTGGAAACACCATATATTTT. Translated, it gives CASSPTGAIGNTIYF.

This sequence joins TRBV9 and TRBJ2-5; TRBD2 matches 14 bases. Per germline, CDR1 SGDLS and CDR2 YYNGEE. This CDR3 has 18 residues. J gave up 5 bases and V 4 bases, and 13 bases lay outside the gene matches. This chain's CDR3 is CASSPGTSGGGFLETQYF. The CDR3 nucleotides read TGTGCCAGCAGCCCGGGGACTAGCGGGGGCGGGTTTCTGGAGACCCAGTACTTC.